This T cell receptor (beta chain) was profiled in a study of regulatory T cells in long-lasting Graves disease. Regarding the study as a whole: Sample size was small, which may have lowered accuracy.

This clonotype came up a few times. What it binds is unknown. The CDR3 has 14 amino acids. Germline CDR1 MDHEN, CDR2 SYDVKM. V was clipped by 3 bases and J by 9 bases, with 17 bases between them. Time point noted: persistent/refractory GD, antithyroid drugs over 5 years with positive TRAb. RNA extracted from PBMCs served as the sequencing template. For TCR beta, libraries came from iRepertoire HTBI primers and Arm-PCR of CDR3 regions. From the multiplex PCR reads, TCRdb called clonotypes with MiXCR, one entry per CDR3 protein. Of over 650,000 distinct CDR3 sequences in the sample, around 30% are singletons; the top ten hold 40% to 55%.

The sample consisted of peripheral blood mononuclear cells (PBMCs), taken when the disease was refractory, from a patient treated with antithyroid drugs. This clonotype was obtained from a female donor with Graves disease. The chain joins TRBV28 to TRBJ1-2; D is possibly TRBD1 (5 bases). The CDR3 nucleotides are TGTGCCAGCAGTTTCAGTCGGGGGAGGGATCGCTACACCTTC. This gives the protein CASSFSRGRDRYTF.